Below are 24 T cell receptor beta chains sequenced from a single sample in a study of OX40 agonist ivuxolimab in advanced cancers. Some clones are missing from TCRdb's copy, which holds only in-frame ones; the method was immunoSEQ multiplex PCR. The table includes about 69,000 clones, 60% to 85% detected once. This specimen was CD4+ or CD8+ T cells sorted from blood, taken in a trial of the OX40 agonist ivuxolimab. The receptors come from an adult with an advanced solid tumor such as melanoma, head and neck, liver or kidney cancer.

The rearrangement joins TRBV2 to TRBJ2-6; D uncertain. Germline CDR1 SNHLY, CDR2 FYNNEI. The V gene lost 0 bases and the J gene lost 0 bases, with 6 bases spanning the gap. The CDR3 spans 16 residues. CDR3 coding DNA: TGTGCCAGCAGTGAAGCTTACCGCTCTGGGGCCAACGTCCTGACTTTC. The encoded protein is CASSEAYRSGANVLTF.

This chain joins TRBV27 and TRBJ1-6; D is ambiguous. The germline gives CDR1 MNHEY, CDR2 SMNVEV (reference sequence). V was cut by 4 bases and J by 6 bases, with 16 bases left in between. The CDR3 spans 16 residues. The CDR3 DNA is TGTGCCAGCAGTTACGCGGGTGGACGGAGTAATTCACCCCTCCACTTT. The encoded protein is CASSYAGGRSNSPLHF.

This clone showed up just a few times. This rearrangement joins TRBV5-5 to TRBJ1-6; D might be TRBD1 (5 bases). Trimming shortened V by 4 bases and J by 2 bases, and 10 bases separated the two germline ends. CDR3 length: 15 residues. The germline CDR1 and CDR2 sequences are SGHKS and YYEKEE (reference sequence). The DNA of the CDR3 is TGTGCCAGCAGCACGGGGGTTACCTATAATTCACCCCTCCACTTT. This encodes CASSTGVTYNSPLHF.

For the CDR3, the DNA is TGTGCCAGCTCACCAAGTTCTGGAGGGATGGGCGAGCAGTACTTC. As protein: CASSPSSGGMGEQYF. The chain combines TRBV18 with TRBJ2-7, with D possibly matching TRBD2 (6 bases). The CDR3 contains 15 residues. Trimming shortened V by 2 bases and J by 6 bases, and 17 bases separated the two germline ends. The germline CDR1 and CDR2 sequences are KGHSH and LQKENI.

This chain connects TRBV9 to TRBJ2-1; D possibly corresponds to TRBD1 (6 bases). The length of the CDR3 is 15 residues. V lost 1 base to trimming and J lost 2 bases, with 10 bases between them. Germline CDR1 SGDLS, CDR2 YYNGEE. CDR3 in amino acids: CASSVKGETYNEQFF. The CDR3 nucleotides read TGTGCCAGCAGCGTAAAGGGGGAGACCTACAATGAGCAGTTCTTC.

The J gene is TRBJ2-7, the V gene TRBV7-9, with 7 positions matching TRBD1. The CDR3 runs to 15 residues. Looked up from germline, CDR1 is SEHNR and CDR2 is FQNEAQ (reference sequence). The V gene end was trimmed by 5 bases and the J gene end by 0 bases; junction bases not matched to a gene: 7. The CDR3 loop is CASSQTGQTSYEQYF. Here the CDR3 DNA reads TGTGCCAGCAGCCAAACGGGACAGACCTCCTACGAGCAGTACTTC. The full variable domain, with the rest looked up from reference TRBV7-9 and TRBJ2-7, is DTGVSQNPRHKITKRGQNVTFRCDPISEHNRLYWYRQTLGQGPEFLTYFQNEAQLEKSRLLSDRFSAERPKGSFSTLEIQRTEQGDSAMYLCASSQTGQTSYEQYFGPGTRLTVT.

The V and J genes are TRBV6-1 and TRBJ2-7; 7 nucleotides align to TRBD1. This CDR3 is built from 14 residues. With 6 bases clipped from V and 1 base from J, the junction kept 6 bases outside the gene matches. Germline V gives CDR1 MNHNS, CDR2 SASEGT. CDR3: CASSPGQISYEQYF. In nucleotides, the CDR3 is TGTGCCAGCAGCCCGGGACAGATATCCTACGAGCAGTACTTC.

The genes are TRBV28 and TRBJ2-1; the match to TRBD2 covers 11 bases. Germline V lookup: CDR1 MDHEN, CDR2 SYDVKM. V trimming: 6 bases; J trimming: 5 bases; junction bases outside the gene matches: 9. This CDR3 region has 16 residues. The CDR3 nucleotides are TGTGCCAGCAGCCGCCCCCGACTAGCGGGACACAATGAGCAGTTCTTC. It specifies CASSRPRLAGHNEQFF.

The chain uses TRBV19 and TRBJ1-2, with unresolved D. The V gene's germline CDR1 is LNHDA and CDR2 SQIVND (reference sequence). V was pared by 7 bases and J by 2 bases, with 14 bases between. The CDR3 sequence is 14 residues long. This CDR3 reads CASTRRGRNYGYTF. For the CDR3, the DNA is TGTGCCAGTACCCGAAGAGGGCGGAACTATGGCTACACCTTC.

This clone was observed once. V gene TRBV7-2 combines with J gene TRBJ1-1, with D perhaps matching TRBD1 (5 bases). The CDR3 has 14 residues. Looked up from germline, CDR1 is SGHTA and CDR2 is FQGNSA. DNA of the CDR3: TGTGTCGCGACCACAGGCGACTGGAGGTTTGAAGCTTTCTTT. Translated, it gives CVATTGDWRFEAFF.

This clone has only a few counts. The V gene is TRBV19, the J gene TRBJ1-1, with no clear D. The length of the CDR3 is 13 residues. The germline V gene encodes CDR1 LNHDA and CDR2 SQIVND (reference sequence). Trimming stripped 5 bases from V and 1 base from J, with 8 bases between. For the CDR3, the DNA is TGTGCCAGTAGTCGGTTGGAGAACACTGAAGCTTTCTTT. Translating gives CASSRLENTEAFF.

The genes are TRBV19 and TRBJ1-4; TRBD1 might be the D (5 bases). The CDR3 sequence is 14 residues long. The ends were cut back, 2 bases at V and 3 bases at J, with 7 bases in the middle. Germline V lookup: CDR1 LNHDA, CDR2 SQIVND (reference sequence). The chain's CDR3 is CASSIRDSNEKLFF. In DNA, the CDR3 is TGTGCCAGTAGTATACGGGACTCTAATGAAAAACTGTTTTTT. The variable domain in full, with the rest retrieved from reference TRBV19 and TRBJ1-4, is DGGITQSPKYLFRKEGQNVTLSCEQNLNHDAMYWYRQDPGQGLRLIYYSQIVNDFQKGDIAEGYSVSREKKESFPLTVTSAQKNPTAFYLCASSIRDSNEKLFFGSGTQLSVL.

This chain uses TRBV11-3 with TRBJ1-1; D is uncertain. The CDR3 is 13 amino acids. Trimming pared 1 base from V and 3 bases from J, leaving 6 bases between. Germline-derived CDR1 and CDR2 are SGHNT and YENEEA. CDR3 loop: CASSLGRHTEAFF. CDR3 coding DNA: TGTGCCAGCAGCTTAGGGCGCCACACTGAAGCTTTCTTT.

This clone was observed a few times. The chain carries TRBV7-9 and TRBJ2-3; 8 positions match TRBD1. Germline V CDR1 and CDR2: SEHNR, FQNEAQ (reference sequence). The length of the CDR3 is 15 residues. V gave up 5 bases and J gave up 5 bases; unmatched junction bases: 9. The CDR3 bases are TGTGCCAGCAGCCTGGGGACAGGCTGGGGAGATACGCAGTATTTT. Amino acids: CASSLGTGWGDTQYF.

V usage is TRBV9 and J usage is TRBJ2-3, with no clear D. Germline lookup yields CDR1 SGDLS and CDR2 YYNGEE. There are 13 residues in the CDR3. The ends were cut back, 0 bases at V and 5 bases at J, with 7 bases in the middle. The CDR3 region is CASSVEARDTQYF. CDR3 DNA: TGTGCCAGCAGCGTAGAAGCGAGAGATACGCAGTATTTT.

The V gene is TRBV28, the J gene TRBJ2-2; D might be TRBD1 (6 bases). Germline assignment: CDR1 MDHEN and CDR2 SYDVKM. This CDR3 contains 16 residues. Trimming shortened V by 5 bases and J by 0 bases, and 13 bases separated the two germline ends. CDR3 amino acids: CASSRPGTTNTGELFF. The CDR3 nucleotides are TGTGCCAGCAGTCGCCCCGGGACAACGAACACCGGGGAGCTGTTTTTT.

As to this clone: At one end, the junction sequence differs from germline, possibly due to a read error. The rearrangement uses TRBV28 and TRBJ1-2; D is uncertain. This CDR3 region has 13 residues. Per the germline V gene, CDR1 is MDHEN and CDR2 is SYDVKM. CDR3 loop: CASSLTDHSSAHF. Written as DNA, the CDR3 is TGTGCCAGCAGTTTGACGGACCATTCCTCGGCCCACTTC.

The CDR3 coding sequence is TGTGCCAGCAGGCCTAGCCAGGGGGAAGCGAACACCGGGGAGCTGTTTTTT. It translates to CASRPSQGEANTGELFF. The rearrangement links TRBV28 to TRBJ2-2; 7 bases fit TRBD1. Germline lookup yields CDR1 MDHEN and CDR2 SYDVKM. The J segment lost 0 bases and the V segment lost 6 bases, leaving 10 bases of the junction unmatched. The CDR3 is 17 amino acids.

The chain carries TRBV18 and TRBJ1-4; unclear D gene. The V gene's germline CDR1 is KGHSH and CDR2 LQKENI. The CDR3 has 13 amino acids. V lost 3 bases to trimming and J lost 3 bases, with 5 bases between them. This chain's CDR3 is CASSPGSNEKLFF. In nucleotides, the CDR3 is TGTGCCAGCTCACCTGGCTCTAATGAAAAACTGTTTTTT.

V is TRBV28 and J is TRBJ1-5; D gene uncertain. This CDR3 contains 16 residues. Germline CDR1 is MDHEN and CDR2 is SYDVKM. Trimming stripped 5 bases from V and 4 bases from J, with 18 bases between. CDR3: CASSPPLGSRNQPQHF. Written as DNA, the CDR3 is TGTGCCAGCAGTCCCCCCCTGGGGAGTCGAAATCAGCCCCAGCATTTT. Complete variable domain (other parts from reference TRBV28 and TRBJ1-5): DVKVTQSSRYLVKRTGEKVFLECVQDMDHENMFWYRQDPGLGLRLIYFSYDVKMKEKGDIPEGYSVSREKKERFSLILESASTNQTSMYLCASSPPLGSRNQPQHFGDGTRLSIL.

The chain recombines TRBV5-1 with TRBJ1-1; 7 bases map to TRBD1. V shed 2 bases, J shed 3 bases, and the junction held 1 base outside the gene matches. The CDR3 is made up of 13 amino acids. Germline V gives CDR1 SGHRS, CDR2 YFSETQ. The CDR3 DNA reads as TGCGCCAGCAGCTTACAGGGGTACACTGAAGCTTTCTTT. Its protein product is CASSLQGYTEAFF.

The chain carries TRBV6-1 and TRBJ2-5; TRBD2 matches at 7 bases. The J call may be incorrect, as the DNA end agrees better with TRBJ2-7. The CDR3 is made up of 14 amino acids. Germline V gene lookup returns CDR1 MNHNS and CDR2 SASEGT. The CDR3 DNA follows: TGTGCCAGCAGTGATGGCGGGGGAATCTACGAGCAGTACTTC. This translates into CASSDGGGIYEQYF.

This clone came up once. The chain couples TRBV2 to TRBJ2-3; 12 positions match TRBD2. Trimming cost V 5 bases and J 7 bases; bases outside gene matches: 7. Germline V lookup: CDR1 SNHLY, CDR2 FYNNEI. The length of the CDR3 is 15 residues. The CDR3 DNA follows: TGTGCCAGCAGTCCGACTAGCGGGGGAGGGTATACGCAGTATTTT. This encodes CASSPTSGGGYTQYF.

This CDR3 is CSVRGGPRGTDTQYF. Written as DNA, the CDR3 is TGCAGCGTTCGGGGGGGGCCGCGTGGCACAGATACGCAGTATTTT. V usage is TRBV29-1 and J usage is TRBJ2-3; TRBD2 matches 8 bases. The CDR3 extends over 15 amino acids. The germline CDR1 and CDR2 sequences are SQVTM and ANQGSEA. The J segment lost 1 base and the V segment lost 5 bases, leaving 8 bases of the junction unmatched.